Listed below are T cell receptor beta chains from one sample, sequenced in a study of early T cells in non-severe SARS-CoV-2 infection. MiXCR was run by TCRdb on the 5' RACE reads, yielding one entry per CDR3 protein. This sample yields over 85,000 distinct CDR3 sequences, of which approximately 17% are seen a single time; about 1.3% belongs to the top ten. The sample was whole blood. The receptors derive from an adult who was a healthcare worker with PCR-confirmed SARS-CoV-2 infection or an uninfected control (not recorded which). The CDR3 runs from the conserved cysteine through the conserved F or W. A D gene is named only where the DNA matches it firmly. Clone sizes are given selectively: once, few, many, or a class where the clone is expanded.

cdr3_length,v_call,clone_size,d_call,j_call,cdr3_nt,cdr3_aa
15,TRBV7-9,few,NA,TRBJ2-2,TGTGCCAGCAGCTTTCAGAAACATAACACCGGGGAGCTGTTTTTT,CASSFQKHNTGELFF
13,TRBV12-3/TRBV12-4,few,NA,TRBJ2-5,TGTGCCAGCCGAACGGGGGCACAAGAGACCCAGTACTTC,CASRTGAQETQYF
12,TRBV11-2,few,TRBD1,TRBJ2-1,TGTGCCAGCAGCACGTCAGGGGACAGGGGGTTCTTC,CASSTSGDRGFF
13,TRBV5-1,NA,NA,TRBJ2-5,TGCGCCAGCAGCTTGGAAAGCGATGGAGCCCAGTACTTC,CASSLESDGAQYF
16,TRBV7-2,few,TRBD2,TRBJ2-3,TGTGCCAGCAGCCAGGGACTAGCGCGGAGCACAGATACGCAGTATTTT,CASSQGLARSTDTQYF
13,TRBV28,once,NA,TRBJ1-1,TGTGCCAGCAGTTTTTTGACACTCAGTTCGACTTTCTTT,CASSFLTLSSTFF
15,TRBV4-3,NA,NA,TRBJ1-4,TGCGCCAGCAGCCAAGACGCGGGGATGCGCGGAAAACTGTTTTTT,CASSQDAGMRGKLFF
15,TRBV20-1,many,NA,TRBJ1-4,TGCAGTGCTAGAGATCCGGCGCCAACTAATGAAAAACTGTTTTTT,CSARDPAPTNEKLFF
15,TRBV28,NA,NA,TRBJ2-7,TGTGCCAGCACCCCCTTCCCAGGCCGCTCCTACGAGCAGTACTTC,CASTPFPGRSYEQYF
13,TRBV6-5,few,NA,TRBJ2-5,TGTGCCAGCAGTTCCCCCAATGAAGAGACCCAGTACTTC,CASSSPNEETQYF
20,TRBV6-2/TRBV6-3,NA,NA,TRBJ2-7,TGTGCCAGCAGTGCTCCAGTTTCCGTTTGGACCGGGACGGGACCTCGAGAGCAGTACTTC,CASSAPVSVWTGTGPREQYF
13,TRBV29-1,NA,NA,TRBJ1-2,TGCAGCGTTCGTGATCCATCCGGCGGTGGCTACACCTTC,CSVRDPSGGGYTF
12,TRBV12-5,NA,NA,TRBJ2-7,TGTGCTAGTGGTAGGGTGATCTACGAGCAGTACTTC,CASGRVIYEQYF
17,TRBV6-5,NA,NA,TRBJ2-5,TGTGCCAGCAGTTACGACAGGGGCGCGGCGGGAGTGGGGACCCAGTACTTC,CASSYDRGAAGVGTQYF
14,TRBV25-1,few,NA,TRBJ2-2,TGTGCCAGCAGTGAATCTGGCAACACCGGGGAGCTGTTTTTT,CASSESGNTGELFF
13,TRBV6-1,NA,NA,TRBJ2-2,TGTGCCAGCATGACAGCGAACACCGGGGAGCTGTTTTTT,CASMTANTGELFF
16,TRBV7-9,NA,TRBD2,TRBJ2-7,TGTGCCAGCAGCTTATATAGCGGGGGGTTGTCCTACGAGCAGTACTTC,CASSLYSGGLSYEQYF
12,TRBV28,NA,NA,TRBJ1-2,TGTGCCAGCAGTTCGACACTGGAGGGCTACACCTTC,CASSSTLEGYTF
17,TRBV24-1,NA,TRBD1,TRBJ2-3,TGTGCCACCAGTGACGCCCGTGGGACAGGTATTACAGATACGCAGTATTTT,CATSDARGTGITDTQYF
11,TRBV29-1,few,NA,TRBJ2-1,TGCAGCGTTGCCGGTACTAGAGAGCAGTTCTTC,CSVAGTREQFF
15,TRBV6-5,few,NA,TRBJ1-2,TGTGCCAGCAGTCCACCGGGGATTCAGGGACCCGGCTACACCTTC,CASSPPGIQGPGYTF
13,TRBV6-6,NA,NA,TRBJ2-5,TGTGCCAGCAGTTACTCGGAGAGGGGGACCCAGTACTTC,CASSYSERGTQYF
14,TRBV12-3/TRBV12-4,few,TRBD2,TRBJ2-3,TGTGCCAGCAACGAGCGGGGGGAAACAGATACGCAGTATTTT,CASNERGETDTQYF
15,TRBV14,few,TRBD1,TRBJ2-2,TGTGCCAGCAGCCAATGGGACAGGGTAACCGGGGAGCTGTTTTTT,CASSQWDRVTGELFF
14,TRBV20-1,NA,NA,TRBJ2-6,TGCAGTGCTAGTGAAGGAACCGGGGCCAACGTCCTGACTTTC,CSASEGTGANVLTF
11,TRBV30,many,NA,TRBJ2-2,TGTGCCTGGAGTTGGGAGGGGGAGCTGTTTTTT,CAWSWEGELFF
13,TRBV7-9,few,NA,TRBJ1-1,TGTGCCAGCAGCTTAGCGGGTACACATGAAGCTTTCTTT,CASSLAGTHEAFF
13,TRBV6-2/TRBV6-3,few,NA,TRBJ1-2,TGTGCCAGCAGTTACTCGAACAGACTCGGCTACACCTTC,CASSYSNRLGYTF
15,TRBV20-1,NA,TRBD2,TRBJ2-3,TGCAGTGCTACTAATCGACTAGCGGGCACAGATACGCAGTATTTT,CSATNRLAGTDTQYF
14,TRBV6-6,NA,NA,TRBJ1-5,TGTGCCAGCAGTTCGGGGGGCGATTATCAGCCCCAGCATTTT,CASSSGGDYQPQHF
12,TRBV7-2,NA,NA,TRBJ1-2,TGTGCCAGCAGCTCCGGGACGGTTGGCTACACCTTC,CASSSGTVGYTF
13,TRBV19,NA,NA,TRBJ2-1,TGTGCCAGTAGCAAGGACCACCAGAATGAGCAGTTCTTC,CASSKDHQNEQFF
15,TRBV19,few,TRBD1,TRBJ2-5,TGTGCCAGTAGTCCCGGACAGGGAAGCGGAGAGACCCAGTACTTC,CASSPGQGSGETQYF
10,TRBV29-1,NA,NA,TRBJ2-3,TGCAGCGTATGGGCAGATACGCAGTATTTT,CSVWADTQYF
12,TRBV2,NA,NA,TRBJ1-5,TGTGCCAGCAGTGACAGGGTTCAGCCCCAGCATTTT,CASSDRVQPQHF
15,TRBV15,NA,NA,TRBJ2-7,TGTGCCACCAGCAGAAGTACAGGGTGGGGGGACGAGCAGTACTTC,CATSRSTGWGDEQYF
15,TRBV5-6,NA,NA,TRBJ2-5,TGTGCCAGCAGCTTAGACCTTCGGACCGGAGAGACCCAGTACTTC,CASSLDLRTGETQYF
13,TRBV7-6,NA,NA,TRBJ2-5,TGTGCCAGCAGCCCGTCAAGGGTAGAGACCCAGTACTTC,CASSPSRVETQYF
15,TRBV5-1,few,NA,TRBJ1-1,TGCGCCAGCAGCGCGCGCAGGGGTGGGGACACTGAAGCTTTCTTT,CASSARRGGDTEAFF
15,TRBV7-2,NA,NA,TRBJ2-5,TGTGCCAGCAGCTACATGCGGGCACAGCAAGAGACCCAGTACTTC,CASSYMRAQQETQYF
13,TRBV20-1,few,NA,TRBJ2-2,TGCAGTGCTAGAGGAGGTGGGACCGGGGAGCTGTTTTTT,CSARGGGTGELFF
17,TRBV18,few,NA,TRBJ1-1,TGTGCCAGCTCACCACTCCCCGTCCCTTTGAAGAGTACTGAAGCTTTCTTT,CASSPLPVPLKSTEAFF
12,TRBV5-1,few,NA,TRBJ2-5,TGCGCCAGCAGCTTGGAGGGAGAGACCCAGTACTTC,CASSLEGETQYF
13,TRBV7-8,NA,NA,TRBJ2-1,TGTGCCAGCAGCTTAGACAGGGTAGGTGAGCAGTTCTTC,CASSLDRVGEQFF
12,TRBV20-1,NA,NA,TRBJ1-1,TGCAGTGCCCGGATTGGGGGCACTGAAGCTTTCTTT,CSARIGGTEAFF
13,TRBV28,NA,TRBD1,TRBJ1-1,TGTGCCAGCAGCCCCGGGACAGTACTTCAAGCTTTCTTT,CASSPGTVLQAFF
14,TRBV29-1,NA,NA,TRBJ2-3,TGCAGCGTTGAACGCACCCGACAAACAGATACGCAGTATTTT,CSVERTRQTDTQYF
14,TRBV7-9,many,TRBD2,TRBJ2-3,TGTGCCAGCAACTTAGCGGGGGGATCGGATACGCAGTATTTT,CASNLAGGSDTQYF
15,TRBV27,NA,TRBD1,TRBJ2-2,TGTGCCAGCAGACTTAAGGACAGGGGGCCCGGGGAGCTGTTTTTT,CASRLKDRGPGELFF
14,TRBV29-1,many,TRBD1,TRBJ2-1,TGCAGCGCAACGGACAGGGGTGTCCGGAATGAGCAGTTCTTC,CSATDRGVRNEQFF
16,TRBV7-6,few,TRBD1,TRBJ2-3,TGTGCCAGCAGCTTGTACAGGGGGGAGGTCGCAGATACGCAGTATTTT,CASSLYRGEVADTQYF
11,TRBV6-2/TRBV6-3,few,NA,TRBJ2-7,TGTGCCAGCACCAGCCTGAACGAGCAGTACTTC,CASTSLNEQYF
13,TRBV7-2,few,NA,TRBJ2-7,TGTGCCAGCAGCTTAGCGCCTAGATACGAGCAGTACTTC,CASSLAPRYEQYF
14,TRBV19,few,NA,TRBJ1-4,TGTGCCAGTAGTTCGTGGGGAAAAGGGGAAAAACTGTTTTTT,CASSSWGKGEKLFF